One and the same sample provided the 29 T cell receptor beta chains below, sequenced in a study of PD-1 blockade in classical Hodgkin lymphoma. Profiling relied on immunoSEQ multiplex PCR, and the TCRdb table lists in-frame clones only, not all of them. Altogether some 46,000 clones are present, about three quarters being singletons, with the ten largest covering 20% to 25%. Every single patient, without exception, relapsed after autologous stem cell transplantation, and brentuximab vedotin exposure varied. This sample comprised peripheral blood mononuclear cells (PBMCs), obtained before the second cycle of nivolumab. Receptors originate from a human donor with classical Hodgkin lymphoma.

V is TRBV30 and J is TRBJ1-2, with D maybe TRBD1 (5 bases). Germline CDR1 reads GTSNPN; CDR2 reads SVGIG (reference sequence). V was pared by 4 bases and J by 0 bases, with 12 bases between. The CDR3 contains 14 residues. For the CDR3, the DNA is TGTGCCTGGAACCTGGGAGGGGCTAACTATGGCTACACCTTC. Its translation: CAWNLGGANYGYTF.

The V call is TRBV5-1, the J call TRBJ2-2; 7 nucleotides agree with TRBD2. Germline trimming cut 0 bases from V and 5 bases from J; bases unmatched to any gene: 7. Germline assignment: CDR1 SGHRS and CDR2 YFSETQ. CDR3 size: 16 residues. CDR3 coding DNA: TGCGCCAGCAGCTTGGCGACTAGCTTGGGAACCGGGGAGCTGTTTTTT. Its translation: CASSLATSLGTGELFF.

The CDR3 loop is CASSLTEDRGYGYTF. In nucleotides, the CDR3 is TGTGCCAGCAGCTTAACGGAGGACAGGGGTTATGGCTACACCTTC. The gene calls are TRBV7-9 and TRBJ1-2; 9 bases line up with TRBD1. The V gene's germline CDR1 is SEHNR and CDR2 FQNEAQ (reference sequence). The CDR3 runs 15 residues. The trim removed 2 bases at V and 5 bases at J, leaving 6 bases unmatched.

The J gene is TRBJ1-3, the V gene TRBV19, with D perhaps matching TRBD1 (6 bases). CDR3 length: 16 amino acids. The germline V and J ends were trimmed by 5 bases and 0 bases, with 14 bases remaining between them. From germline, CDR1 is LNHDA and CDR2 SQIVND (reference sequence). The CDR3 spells CASSLLRTDSGNTIYF. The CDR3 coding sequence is TGTGCCAGTAGTCTTCTCCGGACAGACTCTGGAAACACCATATATTTT.

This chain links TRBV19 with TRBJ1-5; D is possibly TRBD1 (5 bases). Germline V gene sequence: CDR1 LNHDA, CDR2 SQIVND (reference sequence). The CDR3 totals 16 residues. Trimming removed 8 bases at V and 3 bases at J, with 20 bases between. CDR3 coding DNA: TGTGCCAGTTCACACGAGACAGTGAATCTCAATCAGCCCCAGCATTTT. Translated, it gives CASSHETVNLNQPQHF.

The CDR3, as DNA: TGTGCCAGCAGCTTAGCCCTGGGGGCACAGGGGCTCTATGGCTACACCTTC. The encoded protein is CASSLALGAQGLYGYTF. This chain links TRBV7-2 with TRBJ1-2; 7 bases match TRBD1. The CDR3 length is 17 residues. After removal of 0 bases from V and 4 bases from J, the junction contained 11 bases not matched to a gene. Germline V gives CDR1 SGHTA, CDR2 FQGNSA.

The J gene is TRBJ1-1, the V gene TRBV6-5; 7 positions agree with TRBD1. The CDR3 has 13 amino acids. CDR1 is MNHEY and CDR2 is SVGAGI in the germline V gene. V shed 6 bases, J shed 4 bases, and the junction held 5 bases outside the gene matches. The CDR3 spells CASRSQGVTEAFF. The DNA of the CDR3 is TGTGCCAGCAGATCTCAGGGGGTCACTGAAGCTTTCTTT.

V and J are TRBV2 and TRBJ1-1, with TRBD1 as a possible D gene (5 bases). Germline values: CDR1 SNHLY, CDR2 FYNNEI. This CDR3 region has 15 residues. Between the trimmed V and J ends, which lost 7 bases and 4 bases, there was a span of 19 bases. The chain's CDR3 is CASTEQTVRGTEAFF. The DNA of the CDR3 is TGTGCCAGCACCGAGCAGACAGTCCGAGGCACTGAAGCTTTCTTT.

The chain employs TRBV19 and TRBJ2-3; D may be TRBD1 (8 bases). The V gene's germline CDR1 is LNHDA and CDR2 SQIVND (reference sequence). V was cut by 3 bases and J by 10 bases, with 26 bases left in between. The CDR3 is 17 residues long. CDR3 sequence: CASSMGGATLTGDAQYF. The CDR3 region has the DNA TGTGCCAGTAGTATGGGGGGGGCCACCCTGACAGGGGATGCGCAGTATTTT.

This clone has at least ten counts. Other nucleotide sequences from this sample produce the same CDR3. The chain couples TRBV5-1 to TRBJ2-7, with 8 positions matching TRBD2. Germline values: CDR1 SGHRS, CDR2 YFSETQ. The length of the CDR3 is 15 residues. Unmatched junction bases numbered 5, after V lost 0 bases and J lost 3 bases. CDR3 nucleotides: TGCGCCAGCAGCTTGGCGGGAGGGTCTTACTACGAGCAGTACTTC. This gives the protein CASSLAGGSYYEQYF.

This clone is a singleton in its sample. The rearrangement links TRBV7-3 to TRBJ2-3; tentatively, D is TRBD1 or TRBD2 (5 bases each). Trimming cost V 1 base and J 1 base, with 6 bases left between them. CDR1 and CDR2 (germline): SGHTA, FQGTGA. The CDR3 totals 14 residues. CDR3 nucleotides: TGTGCCAGCAGCTTAATGGGGGGCACAGATACGCAGTATTTT. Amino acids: CASSLMGGTDTQYF.

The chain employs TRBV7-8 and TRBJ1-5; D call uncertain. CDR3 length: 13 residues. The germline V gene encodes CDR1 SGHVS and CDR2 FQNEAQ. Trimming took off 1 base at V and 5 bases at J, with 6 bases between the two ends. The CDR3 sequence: CASSLGQDQPQHF. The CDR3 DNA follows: TGTGCCAGCAGCTTAGGCCAAGATCAGCCCCAGCATTTT. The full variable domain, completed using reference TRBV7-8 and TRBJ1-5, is GAGVSQSPRYKVAKRGQDVALRCDPISGHVSLFWYQQALGQGPEFLTYFQNEAQLDKSGLPSDRFFAERPEGSVSTLKIQRTQQEDSAVYLCASSLGQDQPQHFGDGTRLSIL.

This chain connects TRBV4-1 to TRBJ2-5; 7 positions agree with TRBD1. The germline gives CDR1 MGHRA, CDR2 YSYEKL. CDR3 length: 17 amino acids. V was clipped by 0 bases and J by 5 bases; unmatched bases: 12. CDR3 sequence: CASSQDGGYRGVETQYF. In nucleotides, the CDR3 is TGCGCCAGCAGCCAAGATGGGGGTTACAGGGGTGTGGAGACCCAGTACTTC.

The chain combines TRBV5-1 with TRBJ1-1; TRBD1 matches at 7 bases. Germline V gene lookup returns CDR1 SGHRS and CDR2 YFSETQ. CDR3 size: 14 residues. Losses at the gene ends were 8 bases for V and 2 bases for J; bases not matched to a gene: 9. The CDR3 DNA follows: TGCGCCAGTCGACCGGGACAGCAAAACACTGAAGCTTTCTTT. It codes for CASRPGQQNTEAFF.

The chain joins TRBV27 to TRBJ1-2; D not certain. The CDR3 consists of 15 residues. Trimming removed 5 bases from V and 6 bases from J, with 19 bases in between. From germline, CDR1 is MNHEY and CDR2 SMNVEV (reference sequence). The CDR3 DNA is TGTGCCAGCAGTACCCCGGGTCCGGAGCGTAATGGCTACACCTTC. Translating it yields CASSTPGPERNGYTF.

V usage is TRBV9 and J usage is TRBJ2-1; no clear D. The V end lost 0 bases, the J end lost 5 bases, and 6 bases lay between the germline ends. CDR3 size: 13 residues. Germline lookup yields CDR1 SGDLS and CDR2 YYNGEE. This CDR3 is CASSVGPDNEQFF. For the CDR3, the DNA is TGTGCCAGCAGCGTAGGTCCCGACAATGAGCAGTTCTTC.

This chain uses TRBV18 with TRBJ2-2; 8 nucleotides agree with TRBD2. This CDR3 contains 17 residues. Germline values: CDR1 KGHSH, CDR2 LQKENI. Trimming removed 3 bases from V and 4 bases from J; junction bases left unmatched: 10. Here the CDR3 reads CASSPLGSGSFTGELFF. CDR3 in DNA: TGTGCCAGCTCACCCCTAGGGAGCGGGAGTTTCACCGGGGAGCTGTTTTTT.

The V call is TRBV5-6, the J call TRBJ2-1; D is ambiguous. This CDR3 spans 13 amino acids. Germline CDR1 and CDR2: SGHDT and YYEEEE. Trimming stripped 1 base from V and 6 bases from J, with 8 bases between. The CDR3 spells CASSLLASNEQFF. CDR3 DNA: TGTGCCAGCAGCTTGTTAGCATCCAATGAGCAGTTCTTC.

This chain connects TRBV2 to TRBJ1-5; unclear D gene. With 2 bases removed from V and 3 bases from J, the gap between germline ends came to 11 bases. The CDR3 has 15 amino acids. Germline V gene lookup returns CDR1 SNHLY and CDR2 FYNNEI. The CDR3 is CASSEFVGINQPQHF. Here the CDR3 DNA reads TGTGCCAGCAGTGAATTCGTGGGCATCAATCAGCCCCAGCATTTT.

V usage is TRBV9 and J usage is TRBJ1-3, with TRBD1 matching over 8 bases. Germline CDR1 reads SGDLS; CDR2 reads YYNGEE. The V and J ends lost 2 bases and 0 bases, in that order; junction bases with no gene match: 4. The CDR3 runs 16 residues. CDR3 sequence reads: CASSVDRGRSGNTIYF. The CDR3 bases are TGTGCCAGCAGCGTCGACAGGGGCCGCTCTGGAAACACCATATATTTT.

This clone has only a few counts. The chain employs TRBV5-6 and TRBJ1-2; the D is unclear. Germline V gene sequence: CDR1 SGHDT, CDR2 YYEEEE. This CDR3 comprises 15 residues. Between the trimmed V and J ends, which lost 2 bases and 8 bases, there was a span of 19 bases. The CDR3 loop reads CASSLPTRYKVGYTF. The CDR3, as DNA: TGTGCCAGCAGCTTACCTACACGCTATAAGGTGGGCTACACCTTC. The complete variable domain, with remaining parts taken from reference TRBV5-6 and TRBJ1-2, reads DAGVTQSPTHLIKTRGQQVTLRCSPKSGHDTVSWYQQALGQGPQFIFQYYEEEERQRGNFPDRFSGHQFPNYSSELNVNALLLGDSALYLCASSLPTRYKVGYTFGSGTRLTVV.

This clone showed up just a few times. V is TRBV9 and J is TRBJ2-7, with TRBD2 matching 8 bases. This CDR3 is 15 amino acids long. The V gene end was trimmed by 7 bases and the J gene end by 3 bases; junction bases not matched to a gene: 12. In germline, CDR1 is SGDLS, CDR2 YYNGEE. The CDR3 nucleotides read TGTGCCAGCGGGGCGGGTAGCGGGGATTTCTACGAGCAGTACTTC. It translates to CASGAGSGDFYEQYF.

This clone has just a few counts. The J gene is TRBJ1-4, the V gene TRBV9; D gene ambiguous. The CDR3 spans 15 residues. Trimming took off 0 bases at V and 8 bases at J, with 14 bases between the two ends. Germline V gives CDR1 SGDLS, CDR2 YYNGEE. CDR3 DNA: TGTGCCAGCAGCGTAGACACATCCGTGGGGGAAAAACTGTTTTTT. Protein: CASSVDTSVGEKLFF.

The CDR3 region is CASSPRPTDTQYF. CDR3 DNA sequence: TGCGCCAGCAGCCCAAGACCCACAGATACGCAGTATTTT. The rearrangement joins TRBV4-3 to TRBJ2-3; D is unresolved. Looked up from germline, CDR1 is LGHNA and CDR2 is YSLEER. This CDR3 contains 13 residues. V was pared by 4 bases and J by 2 bases, with 7 bases between.

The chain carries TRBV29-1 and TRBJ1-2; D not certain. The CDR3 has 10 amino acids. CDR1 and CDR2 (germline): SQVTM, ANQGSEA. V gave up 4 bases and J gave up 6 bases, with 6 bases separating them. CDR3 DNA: TGCAGCGTTGGAGTTAATGGCTACACCTTC. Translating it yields CSVGVNGYTF.

The CDR3 loop reads CASSLEAGGPRNEQFF. The CDR3 DNA sequence: TGCGCCAGCAGCTTGGAGGCGGGGGGGCCGCGGAATGAGCAGTTCTTC. The chain joins TRBV5-1 to TRBJ2-1; 9 nucleotides line up with TRBD2. This CDR3 is 16 amino acids long. V was pared by 0 bases and J by 7 bases, with 8 bases of the junction left unmatched. The germline gives CDR1 SGHRS, CDR2 YFSETQ.

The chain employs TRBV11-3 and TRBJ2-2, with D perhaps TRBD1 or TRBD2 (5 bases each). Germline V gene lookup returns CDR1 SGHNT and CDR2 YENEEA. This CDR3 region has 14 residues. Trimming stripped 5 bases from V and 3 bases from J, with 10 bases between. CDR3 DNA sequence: TGTGCCAGCAGCCGGGACGGAGACACCGGGGAGCTGTTTTTT. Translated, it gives CASSRDGDTGELFF.

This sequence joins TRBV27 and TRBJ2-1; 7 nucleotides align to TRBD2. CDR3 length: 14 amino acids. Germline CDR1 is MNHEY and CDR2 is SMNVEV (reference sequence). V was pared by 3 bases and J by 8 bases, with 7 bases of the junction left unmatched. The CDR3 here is CASSFALARDEQFF. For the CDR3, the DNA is TGTGCCAGCAGTTTCGCACTAGCGCGGGATGAGCAGTTCTTC.

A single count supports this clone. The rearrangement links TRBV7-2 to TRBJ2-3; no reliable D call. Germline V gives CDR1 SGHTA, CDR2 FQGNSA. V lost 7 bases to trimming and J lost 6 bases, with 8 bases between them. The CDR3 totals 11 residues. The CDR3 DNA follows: TGTGCCAGCACCCCGAAGGATACGCAGTATTTT. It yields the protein CASTPKDTQYF.